The 27 T cell receptor beta chains given below trace back to one sample, sequenced in a study of T cell changes during pregnancy in multiple sclerosis. Here immunoSEQ multiplex PCR was the method, and the copy in TCRdb shows in-frame clones only, minus some. This table holds around 63,000 clones, roughly 91% found once. Sample: peripheral blood, taken in the third trimester of pregnancy. The receptor set was obtained from a female donor in good health, enrolled as a control in a pregnancy study.

The chain links TRBV27 to TRBJ1-4; possible D gene TRBD1, 5 bases. CDR1 MNHEY and CDR2 SMNVEV come from the germline V gene (reference sequence). Trimming shortened V by 11 bases and J by 0 bases, and 13 bases separated the two germline ends. CDR3 length equals 14 residues. The DNA of the CDR3 is TGTGCCGCCGGGGGAGGGGCAACTAATGAAAAACTGTTTTTT. Residues: CAAGGGATNEKLFF.

This clone was detected only a few times. The rearrangement uses TRBV4-1 and TRBJ1-1; no clear D gene. CDR1 and CDR2 from the germline V gene are MGHRA and YSYEKL. The V end lost 5 bases, the J end lost 4 bases, and 8 bases lay between the germline ends. CDR3 length equals 12 residues. The CDR3 is CASSWEGTEAFF. CDR3 DNA: TGCGCCAGCAGCTGGGAGGGCACTGAAGCTTTCTTT.

V and J are TRBV6-5 and TRBJ1-2; D ambiguous. V was pared by 10 bases and J by 4 bases, with 19 bases between. Germline-derived CDR1 and CDR2 are MNHEY and SVGAGI. The CDR3 runs 14 residues. The CDR3: CATSSAGIGYGYTF. In DNA, the CDR3 is TGTGCCACATCGTCCGCGGGGATTGGCTATGGCTACACCTTC.

The V and J genes are TRBV7-2 and TRBJ1-1; no clear D. The CDR3 loop spans 14 amino acids. V lost 1 base and J 2 bases, leaving 8 bases between the germline ends. Germline V gene data show CDR1 as SGHTA and CDR2 as FQGNSA. For the CDR3, the DNA is TGTGCCAGCAGCTTAGGTAGGAGTAACACTGAAGCTTTCTTT. The encoded protein is CASSLGRSNTEAFF.

This chain connects TRBV9 to TRBJ2-3; TRBD1 matches 7 bases. The V segment lost 7 bases and the J segment 2 bases; nucleotides outside the gene matches: 10. The germline V gene encodes CDR1 SGDLS and CDR2 YYNGEE. This CDR3 spans 15 amino acids. The CDR3 is CASSQGVFDTDTQYF. The CDR3 DNA sequence: TGTGCCAGCTCCCAGGGGGTGTTTGACACAGATACGCAGTATTTT. Filled out from reference TRBV9 and TRBJ2-3, the complete variable domain reads DSGVTQTPKHLITATGQRVTLRCSPRSGDLSVYWYQQSLDQGLQFLIQYYNGEERAKGNILERFSAQQFPDLHSELNLSSLELGDSALYFCASSQGVFDTDTQYFGPGTRLTVL.

The chain employs TRBV28 and TRBJ2-1; the match to TRBD2 covers 8 bases. Germline V gene data show CDR1 as MDHEN and CDR2 as SYDVKM. The CDR3 covers 16 residues. V lost 3 bases to trimming and J lost 0 bases; unmatched junction nucleotides: 4. The CDR3 DNA sequence: TGTGCCAGCAGTTTCAGAGCGGGAGTCTCCTACAATGAGCAGTTCTTC. This encodes CASSFRAGVSYNEQFF.

This chain uses TRBV5-4 with TRBJ2-4, with 10 bases that match TRBD1. The CDR3 covers 15 residues. V shed 4 bases, J shed 8 bases, and the junction held 9 bases outside the gene matches. The germline V gene encodes CDR1 SGHNT and CDR2 YYREEE (reference sequence). The CDR3 DNA is TGTGCCAGCAGCGGGACAGGGGCAGGTAGTGACATTCAGTACTTC. It specifies CASSGTGAGSDIQYF.

This chain joins TRBV27 and TRBJ1-1, with a weak D call TRBD1 (5 bases). The germline V and J ends were trimmed by 0 bases and 1 base, with 24 bases remaining between them. The germline V gene encodes CDR1 MNHEY and CDR2 SMNVEV (reference sequence). The CDR3 spans 20 residues. CDR3 nucleotides: TGTGCCAGCAGTTTATCGATAACGGTCGTTCTGGGGGAGGGGAACACTGAAGCTTTCTTT. This gives the protein CASSLSITVVLGEGNTEAFF.

The rearrangement links TRBV29-1 to TRBJ1-3; D gene unclear. The CDR3 is made up of 13 amino acids. The ends were cut back, 4 bases at V and 0 bases at J, with 7 bases in the middle. Germline CDR1 SQVTM, CDR2 ANQGSEA. CDR3 nucleotides: TGCAGCGTTGGTGCCAGCTCTGGAAACACCATATATTTT. Encoded protein: CSVGASSGNTIYF.

The CDR3 loop is CASRGQGESPLHF. CDR3 coding DNA: TGTGCCAGCAGGGGACAGGGCGAGTCACCCCTCCACTTT. The chain recombines TRBV9 with TRBJ1-6; 9 bases agree with TRBD1. V trimming: 5 bases; J trimming: 10 bases; junction bases outside the gene matches: 4. Germline loops: CDR1 SGDLS, CDR2 YYNGEE. CDR3 length: 13 amino acids. Using reference TRBV9 and TRBJ1-6 for the parts outside the CDR3, the full variable domain is DSGVTQTPKHLITATGQRVTLRCSPRSGDLSVYWYQQSLDQGLQFLIQYYNGEERAKGNILERFSAQQFPDLHSELNLSSLELGDSALYFCASRGQGESPLHFGNGTRLTVT.

This chain connects TRBV9 to TRBJ1-2; the D gene is possibly TRBD1 (5 bases). Germline values: CDR1 SGDLS, CDR2 YYNGEE. Trimming removed 1 base from V and 0 bases from J, with 28 bases in between. This CDR3 has 21 residues. Written as DNA, the CDR3 is TGTGCCAGCAGCGTATACCCCAGATTGGGCGGTGGGGCTTCTCCTAACTATGGCTACACCTTC. Amino acids: CASSVYPRLGGGASPNYGYTF.

The chain combines TRBV7-2 with TRBJ2-7; tentatively, D is TRBD1 (6 bases). The V gene's germline CDR1 is SGHTA and CDR2 FQGNSA. The CDR3 has 14 residues. V dropped 5 bases and J dropped 4 bases, with 15 bases sitting between them. CDR3 nucleotides: TGTGCCAGCAGCCACAGGGACACCCAGTACGAGCAGTACTTC. Protein product: CASSHRDTQYEQYF.

This chain joins TRBV10-3 and TRBJ1-1; D call uncertain. The CDR3 totals 15 residues. The germline V gene has CDR1 ENHRY and CDR2 SYGVKD. V was pared by 1 base and J by 1 base, with 10 bases between. The CDR3 region is CAISEWSITNTEAFF. The CDR3 nucleotides are TGTGCCATCAGTGAGTGGAGCATCACGAACACTGAAGCTTTCTTT.

This CDR3 reads CASSKSYTDTQYF. In nucleotides, the CDR3 is TGTGCCAGTAGTAAAAGCTACACAGATACGCAGTATTTT. The J gene is TRBJ2-3, the V gene TRBV19; unclear D gene. The CDR3 extends over 13 amino acids. The germline CDR1 and CDR2 sequences are LNHDA and SQIVND (reference sequence). The V and J ends lost 4 bases and 2 bases respectively, with 7 bases between them.

This chain joins TRBV6-5 and TRBJ1-1; D call uncertain. Germline values: CDR1 MNHEY, CDR2 SVGAGI. V was cut by 6 bases and J by 5 bases, with 10 bases left in between. The CDR3 sequence is 12 residues long. In DNA form, the CDR3 reads TGTGCCAGCAGCCGGACTGGAACTGAAGCTTTCTTT. This codes for CASSRTGTEAFF.

This chain connects TRBV11-2 to TRBJ2-7; a weak D match, TRBD2 (5 bases). CDR1 SGHAT and CDR2 FQNNGV come from the germline V gene. V was pared by 0 bases and J by 0 bases, with 9 bases between. CDR3 length: 15 residues. CDR3 coding DNA: TGTGCCAGCAGCTTAGATAACGGGATCTCCTACGAGCAGTACTTC. Protein product: CASSLDNGISYEQYF.

J is TRBJ2-3 and V is TRBV30; 8 positions agree with TRBD1. Germline V gene sequence: CDR1 GTSNPN, CDR2 SVGIG (reference sequence). Losses at the gene ends were 5 bases for V and 2 bases for J; bases not matched to a gene: 9. This CDR3 contains 15 residues. In DNA, the CDR3 is TGTGCCTGGGGGGGGACAGGCTATTCCACAGATACGCAGTATTTT. Amino acids: CAWGGTGYSTDTQYF.

The rearrangement links TRBV18 to TRBJ2-3, with 9 bases lining up with TRBD2. CDR1 KGHSH and CDR2 LQKENI come from the germline V gene. V shed 2 bases and J 0 bases; nucleotides not matched to a gene: 3. The CDR3 sequence is 16 residues long. CDR3 DNA: TGTGCCAGCTCACCAACCAGCGGGAGGAGCACAGATACGCAGTATTTT. Its protein product is CASSPTSGRSTDTQYF.

This clone was counted once. The chain has TRBV6-5 and TRBJ1-5, with TRBD1 matching over 8 bases. The CDR3 contains 15 residues. V lost 6 bases to trimming and J lost 5 bases; unmatched junction nucleotides: 9. Per germline, CDR1 MNHEY and CDR2 SVGAGI. DNA of the CDR3: TGTGCCAGCAGCCCTGGGACAGGCGATTATCAGCCCCAGCATTTT. The encoded protein is CASSPGTGDYQPQHF.

The chain uses TRBV4-1 and TRBJ1-2; TRBD1 matches at 7 bases. CDR1 is MGHRA and CDR2 is YSYEKL in the germline V gene. This CDR3 has 13 amino acids. Losses at the gene ends were 4 bases for V and 8 bases for J; bases not matched to a gene: 7. CDR3 loop: CASSLGTEGGYTF. As DNA, the CDR3 is TGCGCCAGCAGCCTCGGGACAGAAGGCGGCTACACCTTC.

Here the CDR3 DNA reads TGTGCCAGCAGTTTATTAGTGGACTCCCCTAGCACAGATACGCAGTATTTT. Encoded protein: CASSLLVDSPSTDTQYF. The V gene is TRBV27, the J gene TRBJ2-3; D may be TRBD2 (5 bases). Germline-derived CDR1 and CDR2 are MNHEY and SMNVEV (reference sequence). The CDR3 contains 17 residues. The ends were cut back, 1 base at V and 0 bases at J, with 14 bases in the middle.

This chain joins TRBV28 and TRBJ1-5; D ambiguous. Trimming removed 3 bases at V and 11 bases at J, with 17 bases between. The CDR3 consists of 14 residues. Germline V gene sequence: CDR1 MDHEN, CDR2 SYDVKM. CDR3 region: CASSFTGRGQTQHF. CDR3 sequence (DNA): TGTGCCAGCAGTTTCACCGGTCGGGGTCAAACCCAGCATTTT.

J is TRBJ1-1 and V is TRBV6-6; TRBD1 might be the D (6 bases). The V end lost 6 bases, the J end lost 4 bases, and 12 bases lay between the germline ends. Germline V gene sequence: CDR1 MNHNY, CDR2 SVGAGI (reference sequence). This CDR3 is 13 amino acids long. The CDR3 loop reads CASSTGQFTEAFF. As DNA, the CDR3 is TGTGCCAGCAGCACCGGACAGTTCACTGAAGCTTTCTTT.

The V and J genes are TRBV7-8 and TRBJ2-5, with D perhaps matching TRBD2 (5 bases). The CDR3 spans 15 residues. Germline assignment: CDR1 SGHVS and CDR2 FQNEAQ. The V end was cut by 3 bases, the J end by 4 bases, with 15 bases between. The CDR3 DNA is TGTGCCAGCAGCTTCAGACCGGGGTCCCCAGAGACCCAGTACTTC. This gives the protein CASSFRPGSPETQYF.

The CDR3 DNA sequence: TGTGCCAGCAGTACGACCGACCTCTCGGCGGGGGAGACCCAGTACTTC. Residues: CASSTTDLSAGETQYF. V gene TRBV27 combines with J gene TRBJ2-5; maybe TRBD2 (6 bases). The V end was cut by 5 bases, the J end by 5 bases, with 21 bases between. There are 16 residues in the CDR3. CDR1 MNHEY and CDR2 SMNVEV come from the germline V gene (reference sequence).

The CDR3 protein is CASSVSRGRDGYTF. For the CDR3, the DNA is TGTGCCAGCAGCGTAAGCAGGGGGCGCGATGGCTACACCTTC. The rearrangement joins TRBV9 to TRBJ1-2; 8 bases map to TRBD1. This CDR3 is built from 14 residues. V trimming: 1 base; J trimming: 6 bases; junction bases outside the gene matches: 5. Per the germline V gene, CDR1 is SGDLS and CDR2 is YYNGEE.

This chain uses TRBV5-4 with TRBJ2-2; 10 bases agree with TRBD2. Germline V lookup: CDR1 SGHNT, CDR2 YYREEE (reference sequence). This CDR3 has 17 residues. Trimming took 6 bases from V and 1 from J; bases not matched to a gene: 9. The CDR3 DNA is TGTGCCAGCAACGGACTAGCGGAAACCAGGAACACCGGGGAGCTGTTTTTT. Amino acids: CASNGLAETRNTGELFF.